These 27 T cell receptor beta chains share one sample of origin, sequenced in a study of shared clonotypes between healthy human individuals. Here immunoSEQ multiplex PCR was the method, and the copy in TCRdb shows in-frame clones only, minus some. The data hold some 2 million clones, with around 95% observed a single time. Sample: naive CD4+ T cells sorted from blood. Sample subset: CD45RA+ positively selected. Source of these receptors: a man between 18 and 29 years old in good health.

This clone was counted once. The rearrangement joins TRBV6-1 to TRBJ1-6, with D hard to call. Germline CDR1 and CDR2: MNHNS and SASEGT. CDR3 length: 16 residues. V dropped 3 bases and J dropped 7 bases, with 16 bases sitting between them. CDR3 in amino acids: CASSEVGFQRNSPLHF. The CDR3 region has the DNA TGTGCCAGCAGTGAGGTAGGGTTTCAACGCAATTCACCCCTCCACTTT.

Comment on this clone: This same CDR3 is encoded by further DNA sequences in the sample. The genes are TRBV30 and TRBJ2-5; D possibly corresponds to TRBD1 (5 bases). Germline V CDR1 and CDR2: GTSNPN, SVGIG (reference sequence). This CDR3 is 11 amino acids long. V gave up 4 bases and J gave up 5 bases, with 8 bases separating them. The CDR3 here is CAWTNRETQYF. The CDR3 nucleotides read TGTGCCTGGACGAACAGGGAGACCCAGTACTTC. Variable domain in full (rest from reference TRBV30 and TRBJ2-5): SQTIHQWPATLVQPVGSPLSLECTVEGTSNPNLYWYRQAAGRGLQLLFYSVGIGQISSEVPQNLSASRPQDRQFILSSKKLLLSDSGFYLCAWTNRETQYFGPGTRLLVL.

V gene TRBV29-1 combines with J gene TRBJ2-2; no clear D. Per the germline V gene, CDR1 is SQVTM and CDR2 is ANQGSEA. CDR3 length: 13 residues. Trimming removed 5 bases at V and 5 bases at J, with 12 bases between. The CDR3 loop reads CSVRFGVTGELFF. The CDR3 nucleotides read TGCAGCGTTCGCTTTGGGGTTACCGGGGAGCTGTTTTTT.

The V call is TRBV5-1, the J call TRBJ2-7, with D unresolved. This CDR3 has 13 amino acids. Germline CDR1 and CDR2: SGHRS and YFSETQ. Trimming left V 1 base short and J 6 bases short, with 11 bases between. The CDR3 here is CASSLQPSLEQYF. The CDR3 coding sequence is TGCGCCAGCAGCTTGCAACCGAGCCTCGAGCAGTACTTC.

The chain recombines TRBV29-1 with TRBJ2-5; 11 nucleotides agree with TRBD2. Germline values: CDR1 SQVTM, CDR2 ANQGSEA. The CDR3 extends over 16 amino acids. J lost 1 base, V lost 7 bases, and 11 bases had no gene match. The CDR3 here is CSARGGSGRAQETQYF. The DNA of the CDR3 is TGCAGCGCCAGGGGGGGTAGCGGGAGGGCCCAAGAGACCCAGTACTTC.

The J gene is TRBJ1-4, the V gene TRBV5-1; no reliable D call. The CDR3 spans 12 residues. V lost 4 bases and J 4 bases, leaving 5 bases between the germline ends. The V gene's germline CDR1 is SGHRS and CDR2 YFSETQ. The CDR3 DNA follows: TGCGCCAGCAGCCCCGGTAATGAAAAACTGTTTTTT. Encoded protein: CASSPGNEKLFF. Using reference TRBV5-1 and TRBJ1-4 for the parts outside the CDR3, the full variable domain is KAGVTQTPRYLIKTRGQQVTLSCSPISGHRSVSWYQQTPGQGLQFLFEYFSETQRNKGNFPGRFSGRQFSNSRSEMNVSTLELGDSALYLCASSPGNEKLFFGSGTQLSVL.

The V gene is TRBV2, the J gene TRBJ2-4, with 8 positions matching TRBD1. The CDR3 has 14 residues. The V gene's germline CDR1 is SNHLY and CDR2 FYNNEI. Unmatched junction bases numbered 8, after V lost 6 bases and J lost 7 bases. CDR3: CASRDRVIGNIQYF. CDR3 sequence (DNA): TGTGCCAGCAGGGACAGGGTAATTGGGAACATTCAGTACTTC.

In regard to this clone: Other DNA sequences in the same sample also yield this CDR3. CDR3: CASSSLAGETQYF. The CDR3 DNA is TGCGCCAGCAGCTCACTAGCGGGGGAGACCCAGTACTTC. J is TRBJ2-5 and V is TRBV5-1; 10 bases are shared with TRBD2. This CDR3 spans 13 amino acids. Germline-derived CDR1 and CDR2 are SGHRS and YFSETQ. V lost 3 bases and J lost 5; bases outside the gene matches: 1.

The chain has TRBV7-8 and TRBJ2-4; tentative D call: TRBD1 (5 bases). This CDR3 region has 18 residues. The germline V gene has CDR1 SGHVS and CDR2 FQNEAQ. Trimming removed 0 bases at V and 3 bases at J, with 18 bases between. The CDR3 spells CASSLARPRTSDKNIQYF. The CDR3 bases are TGTGCCAGCAGCTTAGCGCGGCCTAGGACATCTGACAAAAACATTCAGTACTTC.

The gene calls are TRBV29-1 and TRBJ2-1, with D perhaps matching TRBD1 (6 bases). The germline CDR1 and CDR2 sequences are SQVTM and ANQGSEA. V shed 8 bases and J shed 7 bases, with 9 bases lying between them. This CDR3 has 10 amino acids. CDR3 in DNA: TGCAGCACCCAGGGGAATGAGCAGTTCTTC. It translates to CSTQGNEQFF.

Worth noting for this clone: At one of its ends the junction is not consistent with the germline gene, which may arise from a read error. The chain employs TRBV10-3 and TRBJ1-5; D not resolved. The CDR3 extends over 14 amino acids. CDR1 ENHRY and CDR2 SYGVKD come from the germline V gene. DNA of the CDR3: TGTGCCATCAGTGAGAGGTCAGACAATCAGGCCCAGCATTTT. As protein: CAISERSDNQAQHF.

Note on this clone: Possible read error: a much larger clone is one base away. In the same sample, other DNA sequences code for this CDR3. The chain couples TRBV18 to TRBJ1-6; TRBD1 matches at 8 bases. The germline V gene has CDR1 KGHSH and CDR2 LQKENI. There are 13 residues in the CDR3. V lost 5 bases, J lost 10 bases, and 4 bases stayed unmatched. The CDR3 DNA is TGTGCCAGCTCAACAGGACAGGGCTCACCCCTCCACTTT. It codes for CASSTGQGSPLHF. The whole variable domain, filled in from reference TRBV18 and TRBJ1-6, reads NAGVMQNPRHLVRRRGQEARLRCSPMKGHSHVYWYRQLPEEGLKFMVYLQKENIIDESGMPKERFSAEFPKEGPSILRIQQVVRGDSAAYFCASSTGQGSPLHFGNGTRLTVT.

The V and J genes are TRBV5-1 and TRBJ2-7; D is perhaps TRBD2 (6 bases). Trimming stripped 4 bases from V and 7 bases from J, with 24 bases between. Germline CDR1 reads SGHRS; CDR2 reads YFSETQ. CDR3 size: 16 residues. CDR3 residues: CASSPRPDTTAGEQYF. The CDR3 nucleotides read TGCGCCAGCAGCCCCCGCCCGGACACTACGGCGGGGGAGCAGTACTTC.

DNA for the CDR3: TGTGCCAGCTCACCACTGGGTCCTCCCTTCTCTGGAAACACCATATATTTT. Protein: CASSPLGPPFSGNTIYF. This sequence joins TRBV18 and TRBJ1-3; no reliable D call. Germline CDR1 is KGHSH and CDR2 is LQKENI. The CDR3 length is 17 residues. V lost 1 base and J lost 0, with 13 bases in between.

This clone showed up many times. Other DNA sequences of this sample code for an identical CDR3. The genes are TRBV29-1 and TRBJ2-7, with 10 bases lining up with TRBD1. J gave up 6 bases and V 5 bases, and 7 bases lay outside the gene matches. CDR3 length equals 13 residues. Germline V CDR1 and CDR2: SQVTM, ANQGSEA. CDR3 protein: CSVSRDRGGEQYF. CDR3 bases: TGCAGCGTTAGCCGGGACAGGGGCGGCGAGCAGTACTTC.

V is TRBV6-5 and J is TRBJ1-4, with 8 bases lining up with TRBD1. J gave up 7 bases and V 5 bases, and 6 bases lay outside the gene matches. Germline V CDR1 and CDR2: MNHEY, SVGAGI. The CDR3 extends over 14 amino acids. The CDR3 protein is CASSRTGKSEKLFF. The CDR3 nucleotides are TGTGCCAGCAGTCGGACAGGGAAATCTGAAAAACTGTTTTTT.

The chain combines TRBV7-9 with TRBJ1-2; D unclear. V was pared by 5 bases and J by 8 bases, with 18 bases between. The CDR3 sequence is 14 residues long. Germline CDR1 SEHNR, CDR2 FQNEAQ (reference sequence). The CDR3 coding sequence is TGTGCCAGCAGCCTAGAGTTTATCAGAGCCGGCTACACCTTC. It translates to CASSLEFIRAGYTF.

This chain joins TRBV6-1 and TRBJ2-1, with D hard to call. The V end was cut by 7 bases, the J end by 0 bases, with 10 bases between. CDR3 length equals 14 residues. Germline lookup yields CDR1 MNHNS and CDR2 SASEGT. DNA of the CDR3: TGTGCCAGCATACAGAGCTACTCCTACAATGAGCAGTTCTTC. Encoded protein: CASIQSYSYNEQFF.

The chain links TRBV29-1 to TRBJ1-2; D might be TRBD1 (5 bases). The V end was cut by 7 bases, the J end by 8 bases, with 11 bases between. CDR1 and CDR2 (germline): SQVTM, ANQGSEA. CDR3 length equals 10 residues. The CDR3 coding sequence is TGCAGCGCTGGGACGCAGGGCTACACCTTC. Its protein product is CSAGTQGYTF.

The chain links TRBV5-1 to TRBJ2-3, with D perhaps matching TRBD1 or TRBD2 (6 bases each). V was shortened by 4 bases and J by 2 bases, with 20 bases between the two germline ends. This CDR3 is built from 17 residues. Germline lookup yields CDR1 SGHRS and CDR2 YFSETQ. The CDR3 region has the DNA TGCGCCAGCAGCCCGACCTCAAGGGGGGCGGTCACAGATACGCAGTATTTT. Translating it yields CASSPTSRGAVTDTQYF.

This chain uses TRBV30 with TRBJ2-1; a weak D match, TRBD1 (6 bases). This CDR3 is built from 15 residues. Germline V gene lookup returns CDR1 GTSNPN and CDR2 SVGIG (reference sequence). V dropped 3 bases and J dropped 1 base, with 13 bases sitting between them. The CDR3 region has the DNA TGTGCCTGGAGAGATACAGGGTTTTCCTACAATGAGCAGTTCTTC. It codes for CAWRDTGFSYNEQFF.

This clone was counted a single time. This CDR3 is also generated by other DNA sequences in the sample. The CDR3 DNA reads as TGTGCCAGCAGTGCAACAGGGATCTATGGCTACACCTTC. Translated: CASSATGIYGYTF. This rearrangement joins TRBV6-1 to TRBJ1-2, with D possibly being TRBD1 (6 bases). Per germline, CDR1 MNHNS and CDR2 SASEGT. CDR3 length: 13 residues. The V end lost 4 bases, the J end lost 4 bases, and 10 bases lay between the germline ends.

V usage is TRBV10-3 and J usage is TRBJ1-2; D is uncertain. V dropped 3 bases and J dropped 2 bases, with 16 bases sitting between them. The germline V gene encodes CDR1 ENHRY and CDR2 SYGVKD. CDR3 length: 16 amino acids. The CDR3, as DNA: TGTGCCATCAGTGAATCCCATCTGGGTTTAAACTATGGCTACACCTTC. Translated: CAISESHLGLNYGYTF.

V is TRBV5-1 and J is TRBJ2-2; D is unclear. V lost 0 bases and J 5 bases, leaving 11 bases between the germline ends. CDR3 length equals 15 residues. Germline CDR1 SGHRS, CDR2 YFSETQ. Here the CDR3 reads CASSLGPARTGELFF. CDR3 nucleotides: TGCGCCAGCAGCTTGGGACCGGCCAGAACCGGGGAGCTGTTTTTT.

The V and J genes are TRBV9 and TRBJ2-7; a possible D gene is TRBD2 (6 bases). Trimming pared 7 bases from V and 4 bases from J, leaving 21 bases between. The CDR3 runs to 15 residues. Germline V CDR1 and CDR2: SGDLS, YYNGEE. The CDR3 bases are TGTGCCAGCGCCGGGAATACGGGAGTTGAGTACGAGCAGTACTTC. Translating gives CASAGNTGVEYEQYF.

The V call is TRBV18, the J call TRBJ1-4; a weak D match, TRBD1 (6 bases). Per germline, CDR1 KGHSH and CDR2 LQKENI. The CDR3 is 16 amino acids. V was pared by 6 bases and J by 0 bases, with 14 bases between. The CDR3 spells CASSQQGPTTNEKLFF. The DNA for the CDR3 is TGTGCCAGCTCCCAACAGGGCCCCACAACTAATGAAAAACTGTTTTTT.

The J gene is TRBJ2-5, the V gene TRBV9; D is possibly TRBD2 (6 bases). Trimming stripped 0 bases from V and 0 bases from J, with 15 bases between. Germline V lookup: CDR1 SGDLS, CDR2 YYNGEE. CDR3 length: 17 amino acids. This CDR3 reads CASSVADSGTYQETQYF. In nucleotides, the CDR3 is TGTGCCAGCAGCGTAGCCGATAGCGGCACGTACCAAGAGACCCAGTACTTC.